Reported below is one T cell receptor beta chain. Its antigen is undetermined. Primers included in the PCR were 60 Vbeta and 13 Jbeta primers. TCRdb's copy holds only in-frame clones and misses some; the assay was immunoSEQ multiplex PCR. Among 150,000 to 200,000 clones listed, more than 70% were seen once. Nominal health characterized the donors when sampled, though unrecorded immune exposures were likely. This specimen belongs to a study of cytomegalovirus exposure and HLA in healthy donors. Study information: There were fewer than 500 genotyped donors. Of these, roughly 86% fell in the genetic ancestry cluster associated with self-reported Caucasian donors. Study-level findings and limits: In a later analysis, specific HLA alleles were associated with some 16,000 TCR beta sequences at a 0.05 false discovery rate.

The CDR3 runs 18 residues. V lost 0 bases and J lost 1, with 19 bases in between. This TCR derives from a woman aged 35 to 49 in good health and CMV-seropositive. The sample taken for sequencing was PBMCs. The rearrangement links TRBV5-7 to TRBJ2-5, with D possibly TRBD1 on 5 matching bases. TRBV5-7 belongs to the ORF category, with a function that is uncertain. CDR3 in DNA: TGTGCCAGCAGCTTGGAGGAAGGACATCAAAATTTCCAAGAGACCCAGTACTTC. Residues: CASSLEEGHQNFQETQYF.